This record covers a single TCR beta chain. The data stem from a study of blood T cell repertoires in COVID-19. Only in-frame clones appear in the TCRdb table, and some are missing; sequencing was by immunoSEQ multiplex PCR. The repertoire holds around 300,000 clones, with around four fifths as singletons. Unmatched junction bases numbered 2, after V lost 3 bases and J lost 5 bases. The CDR3 runs 13 residues. From germline, CDR1 is DFQATT and CDR2 SNEGSKA (reference sequence). This clonotype was obtained from a woman aged 45-59 years with active or convalescent COVID-19. Sequenced: peripheral blood. The V call is TRBV20-1, the J call TRBJ2-2, with TRBD2 matching over 8 bases. CDR3 DNA: TGCAGTGCTAGTGCTAGCGGGACCGGGGAGCTGTTTTTT. As protein: CSASASGTGELFF.